The 19 T cell receptor beta chains presented below share a single source sample, sequenced in a study of blood T cell repertoires in COVID-19. Produced via immunoSEQ multiplex PCR; TCRdb's table is partial and in-frame only. The sample consists of over 250,000 clones, roughly nine tenths of them appearing once. Sequenced material: PBMCs or T cells enriched from blood (not recorded which). The receptors come from a woman in her sixties or seventies who had recovered from COVID-19.

The V call is TRBV2, the J call TRBJ2-4, with D possibly matching TRBD2 (6 bases). The CDR3 covers 18 residues. The V end was cut by 7 bases, the J end by 0 bases, with 22 bases between. Germline assignment: CDR1 SNHLY and CDR2 FYNNEI. CDR3 coding DNA: TGTGCCAGCATGAGAGGAGGGTTCACCGCGCTAGCCAAAAACATTCAGTACTTC. Amino acids: CASMRGGFTALAKNIQYF. Based on the CDR3 plus reference TRBV2 and TRBJ2-4, the full variable domain is EPEVTQTPSHQVTQMGQEVILRCVPISNHLYFYWYRQILGQKVEFLVSFYNNEISEKSEIFDDQFSVERPDGSNFTLKIRSTKLEDSAMYFCASMRGGFTALAKNIQYFGAGTRLSVL.

This clone has a single count. This rearrangement joins TRBV5-1 to TRBJ2-3; the D gene is possibly TRBD1 (6 bases). This CDR3 is 14 amino acids long. With 6 bases removed from V and 2 bases from J, the gap between germline ends came to 13 bases. Germline V lookup: CDR1 SGHRS, CDR2 YFSETQ. The CDR3 sequence is CASNRDTHTDTQYF. CDR3 DNA: TGCGCCAGCAACCGGGACACACACACAGATACGCAGTATTTT.

The chain has TRBV24-1 and TRBJ2-1; D possibly corresponds to TRBD2 (6 bases). Germline assignment: CDR1 KGHDR and CDR2 SFDVKD. The CDR3 covers 11 residues. V dropped 7 bases and J dropped 6 bases, with 6 bases sitting between them. In nucleotides, the CDR3 is TGTGCCACCAGGGGGGGCAATGAGCAGTTCTTC. This gives the protein CATRGGNEQFF.

This clone was counted once. The CDR3 region has the DNA TGTGCCAGCAGCCAAGCCTCACAGGGCTACGAGCAGTACTTC. This translates into CASSQASQGYEQYF. The gene calls are TRBV4-2 and TRBJ2-7; TRBD1 might be the D (6 bases). Trimming cost V 1 base and J 3 bases, with 10 bases left between them. This CDR3 contains 14 residues. The germline V gene encodes CDR1 LGHNA and CDR2 YNFKEQ.

This clone was seen once. This rearrangement joins TRBV29-1 to TRBJ2-1; 8 positions match TRBD2. The ends lost 1 base at V and 4 bases at J; junction bases unmatched: 9. Germline V gene sequence: CDR1 SQVTM, CDR2 ANQGSEA. The CDR3 length is 16 residues. The CDR3 spells CSVEGFGGGQYNEQFF. The CDR3 bases are TGCAGCGTTGAAGGATTCGGCGGGGGGCAATACAATGAGCAGTTCTTC.

The chain couples TRBV7-2 to TRBJ1-6; D may be TRBD1 (6 bases). The CDR3 extends over 15 amino acids. The V gene's germline CDR1 is SGHTA and CDR2 FQGNSA. V lost 1 base, J lost 8 bases, and 12 bases lay in between. For the CDR3, the DNA is TGTGCCAGCAGCTTAGACGTCAGGGGTGATTCACCCCTCCACTTT. Its translation is CASSLDVRGDSPLHF. Drawing the rest from reference TRBV7-2 and TRBJ1-6, the complete variable domain is GAGVSQSPSNKVTEKGKDVELRCDPISGHTALYWYRQSLGQGLEFLIYFQGNSAPDKSGLPSDRFSAERTGGSVSTLTIQRTQQEDSAVYLCASSLDVRGDSPLHFGNGTRLTVT.

The chain uses TRBV10-1 and TRBJ2-1, with 8 bases matching TRBD1. CDR3 length: 16 residues. Germline V gene sequence: CDR1 WNHNN, CDR2 SYGVQD (reference sequence). J gave up 0 bases and V 2 bases, and 3 bases lay outside the gene matches. CDR3 DNA sequence: TGCGCCAGCAGTGAGGCGACAGGGGACTCCTACAATGAGCAGTTCTTC. Translation: CASSEATGDSYNEQFF.

This clone was observed a few times. The chain uses TRBV28 and TRBJ2-7; 7 positions agree with TRBD2. Germline V gives CDR1 MDHEN, CDR2 SYDVKM. The V and J ends lost 8 bases and 6 bases, in that order; junction bases with no gene match: 13. The CDR3 is 14 residues long. This CDR3 reads CASQQAGEASEQYF. The CDR3 coding sequence is TGTGCCAGCCAACAGGCGGGAGAGGCGAGCGAGCAGTACTTC.

J is TRBJ1-5 and V is TRBV11-3; 9 nucleotides line up with TRBD1. Germline loops: CDR1 SGHNT, CDR2 YENEEA. This CDR3 is 15 amino acids long. The junction had 8 bases not matched to a gene; V was cut back by 9 bases and J by 2 bases. The CDR3: CARDRGWPCNQPQHF. The DNA of the CDR3 is TGTGCCAGGGACAGGGGATGGCCGTGCAATCAGCCCCAGCATTTT.

V usage is TRBV30 and J usage is TRBJ2-1; 8 bases map to TRBD2. Germline CDR1 is GTSNPN and CDR2 is SVGIG (reference sequence). This CDR3 has 14 residues. V lost 4 bases and J lost 5; bases outside the gene matches: 7. DNA of the CDR3: TGTGCCTGGACCGGCGGGGGGTCTCACAATGAGCAGTTCTTC. Amino acids: CAWTGGGSHNEQFF.

The gene calls are TRBV23-1 and TRBJ2-1; D call uncertain. TRBV23-1 is flagged as an ORF with uncertain function. The germline V and J ends were trimmed by 8 bases and 9 bases, with 8 bases remaining between them. The CDR3 covers 10 residues. In DNA form, the CDR3 reads TGCGCCAGCGGCCGTCGTGAGCAGTTCTTC. It codes for CASGRREQFF.

This clone has a handful of counts. The same CDR3 also results from other DNA sequences found in this sample. The chain is built from TRBV5-1 and TRBJ2-5; 8 nucleotides align to TRBD1. This CDR3 has 14 amino acids. The germline CDR1 and CDR2 sequences are SGHRS and YFSETQ. The trim removed 5 bases at V and 5 bases at J, leaving 8 bases unmatched. CDR3 amino acids: CASSPSGGGETQYF. CDR3 bases: TGCGCCAGCAGTCCATCAGGGGGCGGCGAGACCCAGTACTTC.

The chain recombines TRBV9 with TRBJ2-2; TRBD2 matches at 11 bases. The CDR3 length is 18 residues. J gave up 1 base and V 4 bases, and 9 bases lay outside the gene matches. Germline CDR1 and CDR2: SGDLS and YYNGEE. The CDR3 coding sequence is TGTGCCAGCAGCATCCGGACTAGCGGGCATGAGAACACCGGGGAGCTGTTTTTT. This translates into CASSIRTSGHENTGELFF.

Comment on this clone: One end of the junction varies from germline; a read error may be responsible. This rearrangement joins TRBV28 to TRBJ2-3; 12 bases are a match to TRBD2. Per germline, CDR1 MDHEN and CDR2 SYDVKM. There are 13 residues in the CDR3. The CDR3 loop is CTSRLAGADTQYF. The DNA for the CDR3 is TGTACCAGTCGACTAGCGGGAGCAGATACGCAGTATTTT.

CDR3 amino acids: CASSEARQGAGGYTF. CDR3 coding DNA: TGTGCCAGCAGTGAAGCGAGACAGGGGGCGGGTGGCTACACCTTC. The chain recombines TRBV2 with TRBJ1-2; 10 bases align to TRBD1. CDR1 is SNHLY and CDR2 is FYNNEI in the germline V gene. The V segment lost 0 bases and the J segment 7 bases; nucleotides outside the gene matches: 5. This CDR3 has 15 residues.

The sample holds a few counts of this clone. The chain joins TRBV7-3 to TRBJ2-6; 7 bases are shared with TRBD2. Germline V gene data show CDR1 as SGHTA and CDR2 as FQGTGA. Trimming took 5 bases from V and 3 from J; bases not matched to a gene: 10. This CDR3 has 17 amino acids. This chain's CDR3 is CASSRASPGGGANVLTF. CDR3 coding DNA: TGTGCCAGCAGCCGGGCCTCCCCGGGAGGTGGGGCCAACGTCCTGACTTTC.

The chain combines TRBV27 with TRBJ2-7; TRBD1 matches 10 bases. With 3 bases clipped from V and 0 bases from J, the junction kept 5 bases outside the gene matches. CDR1 MNHEY and CDR2 SMNVEV come from the germline V gene (reference sequence). The CDR3 runs to 16 residues. CDR3 residues: CASSFKRTGGSYEQYF. CDR3 nucleotides: TGTGCCAGCAGTTTCAAAAGGACAGGGGGCTCCTACGAGCAGTACTTC.

The V gene is TRBV30, the J gene TRBJ2-1; D not certain. This CDR3 has 12 residues. The V and J ends lost 1 base and 7 bases respectively, with 8 bases between them. CDR1 and CDR2 (germline): GTSNPN, SVGIG (reference sequence). For the CDR3, the DNA is TGTGCCTGGAGTGGGGCTTGGAATGAGCAGTTCTTC. Amino acids: CAWSGAWNEQFF.

V is TRBV21-1 and J is TRBJ2-3; the table's D call, TRBD1, has no DNA check behind it. TRBV21-1 corresponds to a pseudogene. The CDR3 covers 15 residues. The CDR3: CASSKCRGPTDTQYF. CDR3 in DNA: TGTGCCAGCAGCAAGTGCAGGGGGCCCACAGATACGCAGTATTTT.